These T cell receptor beta chains were read from a single sample in a study of shared clonotypes between healthy human individuals. Using immunoSEQ multiplex PCR, the repertoire was profiled, and TCRdb retains in-frame clones only, with some absent. Of some 2.3 million clones in the sample, 90% to 95% are singletons; the top ten hold 0.39%. Sequencing was performed on naive CD4+ T cells from PBMCs. The receptors derive from a man between 18 and 35 years old in good health. Some clones in this sample may be carry-over from other donors' samples. Each CDR3 is given with its conserved first and last residue. The order of the fields is CDR3 protein, CDR3 DNA, D gene, J gene, V gene, clone size. D genes are given only for firm matches. Some rows mark clone size as missing; the rest say once, few, many or name a class of expanded clone.

CDR3 protein: CASSFRDRDYEQYF; CDR3 DNA: TGTGCCAGCAGCTTCCGGGACAGGGACTACGAGCAGTACTTC; D gene: TRBD1; J gene: TRBJ2-7; V gene: TRBV9; clone size: .
CDR3 protein: CSALVKGEQFF; CDR3 DNA: TGCAGTGCTCTAGTTAAAGGTGAGCAGTTCTTC; D gene: .; J gene: TRBJ2-1; V gene: TRBV20-1; clone size: .
CDR3 protein: CASSLSAGLYEQYF; CDR3 DNA: TGTGCCAGCTCACTGAGCGCAGGTCTCTACGAGCAGTACTTC; D gene: .; J gene: TRBJ2-7; V gene: TRBV18; clone size: .
CDR3 protein: CASSFDRDNEQFF; CDR3 DNA: TGTGCCAGCAGCTTTGACAGGGACAATGAGCAGTTCTTC; D gene: TRBD1; J gene: TRBJ2-1; V gene: TRBV7-3; clone size: .
CDR3 protein: CASSLGTGHNVYGYTF; CDR3 DNA: TGTGCCAGCAGTTTGGGGACAGGCCACAACGTCTATGGCTACACCTTC; D gene: TRBD1; J gene: TRBJ1-2; V gene: TRBV28; clone size: .
CDR3 protein: CASSQDFGGNEQFF; CDR3 DNA: TGTGCCAGCAGCCAAGATTTTGGAGGTAATGAGCAGTTCTTC; D gene: .; J gene: TRBJ2-1; V gene: TRBV14; clone size: .
CDR3 protein: CASSATVNNEQFF; CDR3 DNA: TGTGCCAGCAGTGCCACAGTAAACAATGAGCAGTTCTTC; D gene: .; J gene: TRBJ2-1; V gene: TRBV6-4; clone size: .
CDR3 protein: CASRAGHEQYF; CDR3 DNA: TGTGCCAGTCGGGCAGGCCACGAGCAGTACTTC; D gene: .; J gene: TRBJ2-7; V gene: TRBV19; clone size: many
CDR3 protein: CASSVATSSYEQYF; CDR3 DNA: TGTGCCAGCAGCGTAGCCACATCAAGCTACGAGCAGTACTTC; D gene: .; J gene: TRBJ2-7; V gene: TRBV9; clone size: .
CDR3 protein: CASSLEGIAVQYF; CDR3 DNA: TGTGCCAGCAGTTTGGAGGGCATTGCCGTGCAGTACTTC; D gene: .; J gene: TRBJ2-7; V gene: TRBV28; clone size: .
CDR3 protein: CASSGRDRGGTQYF; CDR3 DNA: TGTGCCAGCAGCGGAAGGGACAGGGGGGGAACGCAGTACTTC; D gene: TRBD1; J gene: TRBJ2-7; V gene: TRBV5-4; clone size: .
CDR3 protein: CSVQVIGQGAGYGYTF; CDR3 DNA: TGCAGCGTCCAAGTCATCGGACAGGGGGCAGGGTATGGCTACACCTTC; D gene: TRBD1; J gene: TRBJ1-2; V gene: TRBV29-1; clone size: .
CDR3 protein: CASSQGLAGPRGVTQYF; CDR3 DNA: TGCGCCAGCAGCCAAGGTCTTGCGGGACCCCGAGGGGTGACCCAGTACTTC; D gene: .; J gene: TRBJ2-5; V gene: TRBV4-1; clone size: once
CDR3 protein: CASRGTSGIHNEQFF; CDR3 DNA: TGTGCCAGCAGGGGGACTAGCGGGATCCACAATGAGCAGTTCTTC; D gene: TRBD2; J gene: TRBJ2-1; V gene: TRBV2; clone size: .
CDR3 protein: CASTVDRAGNTIYF; CDR3 DNA: TGTGCCAGCACCGTGGACAGGGCTGGAAACACCATATATTTT; D gene: TRBD1; J gene: TRBJ1-3; V gene: TRBV5-4; clone size: .
CDR3 protein: CASSLVSAGVETQYF; CDR3 DNA: TGCGCCAGCAGCTTGGTGTCCGCAGGGGTAGAGACCCAGTACTTC; D gene: .; J gene: TRBJ2-5; V gene: TRBV5-1; clone size: .
CDR3 protein: CASSEQGGTEAFF; CDR3 DNA: TGCGCCAGCAGTGAGCAAGGGGGCACTGAAGCTTTCTTT; D gene: .; J gene: TRBJ1-1; V gene: TRBV10-2; clone size: once
CDR3 protein: CASSSPAGQENTEAFF; CDR3 DNA: TGTGCCAGCAGCTCCCCCGCCGGGCAGGAGAACACTGAAGCTTTCTTT; D gene: .; J gene: TRBJ1-1; V gene: TRBV9; clone size: .
CDR3 protein: CASSFHRGYTEAFF; CDR3 DNA: TGTGCCAGCAGTTTTCACCGGGGGTACACTGAGGCTTTCTTT; D gene: .; J gene: TRBJ1-1; V gene: TRBV28; clone size: once
CDR3 protein: CASSPGGINQPQHF; CDR3 DNA: TGCGCCAGCAGCCCGGGGGGTATCAATCAGCCCCAGCATTTT; D gene: .; J gene: TRBJ1-5; V gene: TRBV10-1; clone size: few
CDR3 protein: CAISGGGGYTF; CDR3 DNA: TGTGCCATCAGCGGGGGAGGGGGCTACACCTTC; D gene: .; J gene: TRBJ1-2; V gene: TRBV10-3; clone size: .
CDR3 protein: CASSLTGTHNEQFF; CDR3 DNA: TGTGCCAGCAGCTTAACGGGGACACATAATGAGCAGTTCTTC; D gene: .; J gene: TRBJ2-1; V gene: TRBV11-2; clone size: .
CDR3 protein: CASSPEAGAQETQYF; CDR3 DNA: TGTGCCAGCTCGCCAGAAGCGGGGGCCCAAGAGACCCAGTACTTC; D gene: TRBD2; J gene: TRBJ2-5; V gene: TRBV2; clone size: .
CDR3 protein: CASSLPLEGPKETQYF; CDR3 DNA: TGTGCCAGCAGTTTACCCCTAGAAGGGCCCAAAGAGACCCAGTACTTC; D gene: .; J gene: TRBJ2-5; V gene: TRBV28; clone size: .
CDR3 protein: CASSSDGSYGYTF; CDR3 DNA: TGCGCCAGCAGCTCGGACGGATCCTATGGCTACACCTTC; D gene: .; J gene: TRBJ1-2; V gene: TRBV5-1; clone size: .
CDR3 protein: CASSPGLRLMNTEAFF; CDR3 DNA: TGTGCCAGTAGCCCGGGTCTCCGACTCATGAACACTGAAGCTTTCTTT; D gene: .; J gene: TRBJ1-1; V gene: TRBV19; clone size: .
CDR3 protein: CASSSGAGEGETQYF; CDR3 DNA: TGCGCCAGCAGCTCCGGAGCGGGAGAAGGGGAGACCCAGTACTTC; D gene: TRBD2; J gene: TRBJ2-5; V gene: TRBV5-1; clone size: .
CDR3 protein: CASSLSYGYTF; CDR3 DNA: TGTGCCAGCAGTTTATCCTATGGCTACACCTTC; D gene: .; J gene: TRBJ1-2; V gene: TRBV28; clone size: .
CDR3 protein: CASSQWGTADTQYF; CDR3 DNA: TGTGCCAGCAGCCAATGGGGGACCGCAGATACGCAGTATTTT; D gene: .; J gene: TRBJ2-3; V gene: TRBV11-1; clone size: .
CDR3 protein: CASSARTGEHEQFF; CDR3 DNA: TGTGCCAGCAGTGCGAGGACAGGGGAGCATGAGCAGTTCTTC; D gene: TRBD1; J gene: TRBJ2-1; V gene: TRBV2; clone size: .
CDR3 protein: CASSLIRNRRDRGPKNIQYF; CDR3 DNA: TGTGCCAGCAGTTTAATTCGCAACCGCCGGGACAGGGGGCCCAAAAACATTCAGTACTTC; D gene: TRBD1; J gene: TRBJ2-4; V gene: TRBV28; clone size: .
CDR3 protein: CASAEGGSGNTIYF; CDR3 DNA: TGTGCCAGCGCTGAGGGCGGCTCTGGAAACACCATATATTTT; D gene: .; J gene: TRBJ1-3; V gene: TRBV7-3; clone size: .
CDR3 protein: CASSPGSADTQYF; CDR3 DNA: TGTGCCAGCAGCCCAGGGTCAGCAGATACGCAGTATTTT; D gene: .; J gene: TRBJ2-3; V gene: TRBV5-4; clone size: once
CDR3 protein: CASRTGLLGNQPQHF; CDR3 DNA: TGTGCCAGCAGGACAGGGTTGTTGGGCAATCAGCCCCAGCATTTT; D gene: TRBD1; J gene: TRBJ1-5; V gene: TRBV6-1; clone size: .
CDR3 protein: CASSLLEGTSTYYEQYF; CDR3 DNA: TGTGCCAGCAGCTTGTTGGAGGGGACTAGCACATACTACGAGCAGTACTTC; D gene: TRBD2; J gene: TRBJ2-7; V gene: TRBV5-6; clone size: .
CDR3 protein: CASNTRDRGMYSNQPQHF; CDR3 DNA: TGTGCCAGCAATACCCGGGACAGGGGTATGTATAGCAATCAGCCCCAGCATTTT; D gene: TRBD1; J gene: TRBJ1-5; V gene: TRBV28; clone size: .
CDR3 protein: CASSARDSPYSNQPQHF; CDR3 DNA: TGTGCCAGCAGTGCCCGGGACAGCCCTTATAGCAATCAGCCCCAGCATTTT; D gene: TRBD1; J gene: TRBJ1-5; V gene: TRBV6-1; clone size: .
CDR3 protein: CASSPRTGIPYEQYF; CDR3 DNA: TGTGCCAGCAGCCCGCGGACAGGTATACCCTACGAGCAGTACTTC; D gene: TRBD1; J gene: TRBJ2-7; V gene: TRBV7-9; clone size: .
CDR3 protein: CASSQDRGRTVAQYF; CDR3 DNA: TGCGCCAGCAGCCAAGATCGTGGGAGGACCGTGGCCCAGTACTTC; D gene: .; J gene: TRBJ2-5; V gene: TRBV4-3; clone size: .
CDR3 protein: CASSVGTSGAESKFF; CDR3 DNA: TGTGCCAGTAGTGTGGGGACTAGCGGGGCAGAGTCCAAGTTCTTC; D gene: TRBD2; J gene: TRBJ2-1; V gene: TRBV19; clone size: .
CDR3 protein: CASSPRPSTFYEQYF; CDR3 DNA: TGTGCCAGCAGTCCTAGGCCCTCGACTTTCTACGAGCAGTACTTC; D gene: .; J gene: TRBJ2-7; V gene: TRBV5-5; clone size: once
CDR3 protein: CASSLILDTQYF; CDR3 DNA: TGTGCCAGCAGCTTAATCCTTGATACGCAGTATTTT; D gene: .; J gene: TRBJ2-3; V gene: TRBV7-2; clone size: .
CDR3 protein: CASSLTSGSTDTQYF; CDR3 DNA: TGTGCCAGCAGCTTAACTAGCGGCAGCACAGATACGCAGTATTTT; D gene: TRBD2; J gene: TRBJ2-3; V gene: TRBV7-9; clone size: .
CDR3 protein: CASSGPAGELFF; CDR3 DNA: TGTGCCAGCAGTGGTCCGGCCGGGGAGCTGTTTTTT; D gene: .; J gene: TRBJ2-2; V gene: TRBV6-1; clone size: .
CDR3 protein: CASSLDRVFGEQYF; CDR3 DNA: TGTGCCAGCAGTTTGGACAGGGTTTTTGGTGAGCAGTACTTC; D gene: TRBD1; J gene: TRBJ2-7; V gene: TRBV27; clone size: .
CDR3 protein: CASSRGATETQYF; CDR3 DNA: TGTGCCAGCAGCCGCGGGGCAACGGAGACCCAGTACTTC; D gene: .; J gene: TRBJ2-5; V gene: TRBV5-6; clone size: .
CDR3 protein: CASSATSRTGGEKLFF; CDR3 DNA: TGTGCCAGCAGTGCCACCTCTAGGACAGGGGGTGAAAAACTGTTTTTT; D gene: TRBD1; J gene: TRBJ1-4; V gene: TRBV2; clone size: .
CDR3 protein: CASSLEPSATYEQYF; CDR3 DNA: TGCGCCAGCAGCTTGGAGCCTAGCGCGACCTACGAGCAGTACTTC; D gene: .; J gene: TRBJ2-7; V gene: TRBV5-1; clone size: .
CDR3 protein: CASSVGLADYNEQFF; CDR3 DNA: TGTGCCAGCAGCGTAGGGCTAGCGGACTACAATGAGCAGTTCTTC; D gene: TRBD2; J gene: TRBJ2-1; V gene: TRBV9; clone size: .
CDR3 protein: CASSRTSLDAEAFF; CDR3 DNA: TGCGCCAGCAGCCGGACTAGCCTGGACGCTGAAGCTTTCTTT; D gene: .; J gene: TRBJ1-1; V gene: TRBV5-1; clone size: .
CDR3 protein: CASSLSQLNTGELFF; CDR3 DNA: TGTGCCAGCAGCTTAAGCCAGCTGAACACCGGGGAGCTGTTTTTT; D gene: .; J gene: TRBJ2-2; V gene: TRBV11-2; clone size: .
CDR3 protein: CASSPMGSPNEKLFF; CDR3 DNA: TGTGCCAGCAGCCCCATGGGCAGTCCAAATGAAAAACTGTTTTTT; D gene: .; J gene: TRBJ1-4; V gene: TRBV11-2; clone size: .
CDR3 protein: CASSLSGSNYEQYF; CDR3 DNA: TGCGCCAGCAGCTTGAGCGGCTCCAACTACGAGCAGTACTTC; D gene: .; J gene: TRBJ2-7; V gene: TRBV5-1; clone size: .
CDR3 protein: CASSLVLVGDRVGYTF; CDR3 DNA: TGTGCCAGCAGTTTAGTGTTGGTGGGGGACAGGGTTGGCTACACCTTC; D gene: TRBD1; J gene: TRBJ1-2; V gene: TRBV28; clone size: once
CDR3 protein: CASRGAPSTEAFF; CDR3 DNA: TGTGCCAGCAGAGGGGCCCCGAGCACTGAAGCTTTCTTT; D gene: .; J gene: TRBJ1-1; V gene: TRBV11-2; clone size: few
CDR3 protein: CASSSTLAGDTEQFF; CDR3 DNA: TGTGCCAGCAGCTCAACACTAGCGGGAGATACTGAGCAGTTCTTC; D gene: TRBD2; J gene: TRBJ2-1; V gene: TRBV11-2; clone size: .
CDR3 protein: CASSVGDRGGYTF; CDR3 DNA: TGTGCCAGCAGCGTAGGGGACAGGGGTGGCTACACCTTC; D gene: TRBD1; J gene: TRBJ1-2; V gene: TRBV9; clone size: .